The 32 T cell receptor beta chains below come from one sample, sequenced in a study of CD8 T cells in Susac syndrome. The RNA input was about 0.5 to 1 ug, and it was reverse transcribed with random hexamers. TCRdb passed the immunoSEQ multiplex PCR reads through MiXCR, listing each CDR3 protein once. The sample carries approximately 190,000 distinct CDR3 sequences, roughly nine tenths recorded once. Sample: CD4+ T cells from PBMCs. The receptors derive from a human donor with Susac syndrome.

This clonotype has more than one count but fewer than ten. The rearrangement joins TRBV18 to TRBJ2-7, with D hard to call. CDR1 KGHSH and CDR2 LQKENI come from the germline V gene. This CDR3 spans 13 amino acids. The V end was cut by 3 bases, the J end by 3 bases, with 9 bases between. In nucleotides, the CDR3 is TGTGCCAGCTCACCCCCTACAAGCTACGAGCAGTACTTC. Its translation is CASSPPTSYEQYF.

The chain carries TRBV5-4 and TRBJ2-1; D is perhaps TRBD1 (5 bases). Germline CDR1 and CDR2: SGHNT and YYREEE (reference sequence). Trimming took 3 bases from V and 5 from J, leaving 15 bases between them. CDR3 size: 15 residues. This CDR3 reads CASSSQVGVHNEQFF. The CDR3 DNA reads as TGTGCCAGCAGCTCCCAGGTAGGGGTACACAATGAGCAGTTCTTC.

This chain connects TRBV5-4 to TRBJ1-4; D not certain. This CDR3 comprises 13 residues. Germline V gene data show CDR1 as SGHNT and CDR2 as YYREEE (reference sequence). Trimming took off 4 bases at V and 6 bases at J, with 10 bases between the two ends. CDR3 DNA: TGTGCCAGCAGCGCGAGATCTGATGAAAAACTGTTTTTT. Protein: CASSARSDEKLFF.

The V and J genes are TRBV7-8 and TRBJ2-5; D possibly corresponds to TRBD1 (5 bases). Trimming pared 2 bases from V and 3 bases from J, leaving 16 bases between. The CDR3 spans 16 residues. The germline CDR1 and CDR2 sequences are SGHVS and FQNEAQ. The CDR3 DNA is TGTGCCAGCAGCTTAATGAATGGGGCAGTAGAAGAGACCCAGTACTTC. It codes for CASSLMNGAVEETQYF.

This clonotype was observed a single time. The chain links TRBV7-6 to TRBJ2-7; D might be TRBD1 (5 bases). Deletions cut 1 base from V and 5 bases from J, with 12 bases between. Germline CDR1 and CDR2: SGHVS and FNYEAQ. This CDR3 has 14 amino acids. CDR3 loop: CASSLGGASDEQYF. CDR3 bases: TGTGCCAGCAGCTTAGGGGGCGCCTCGGACGAGCAGTACTTC.

The chain joins TRBV5-1 to TRBJ2-4, with D perhaps matching TRBD1 or TRBD2 (5 bases each). Germline-derived CDR1 and CDR2 are SGHRS and YFSETQ. The V gene lost 4 bases and the J gene lost 0 bases, with 20 bases spanning the gap. The CDR3 has 18 amino acids. As DNA, the CDR3 is TGCGCCAGCAGCCTCCCAGGGACCGCCGATCTAGCCAAAAACATTCAGTACTTC. This codes for CASSLPGTADLAKNIQYF.

V and J are TRBV18 and TRBJ1-2, with D possibly matching TRBD1 (5 bases). Germline lookup yields CDR1 KGHSH and CDR2 LQKENI. V lost 3 bases and J lost 4, with 15 bases in between. The length of the CDR3 is 15 residues. The CDR3 nucleotides are TGTGCCAGCTCACCGCGACGGGGGGTCGGCTATGGCTACACCTTC. Translation gives CASSPRRGVGYGYTF.

The genes are TRBV27 and TRBJ1-2; the D gene is possibly TRBD1 (5 bases). The V end was cut by 2 bases, the J end by 4 bases, with 17 bases between. Per the germline V gene, CDR1 is MNHEY and CDR2 is SMNVEV (reference sequence). This CDR3 contains 16 residues. The DNA of the CDR3 is TGTGCCAGCAGTTTAGTGTCGTCGCAGGGACGCTATGGCTACACCTTC. Translated: CASSLVSSQGRYGYTF.

The gene calls are TRBV2 and TRBJ2-2; 9 bases agree with TRBD2. CDR3 length: 16 residues. Germline V gives CDR1 SNHLY, CDR2 FYNNEI. CDR3 region: CASQKDGSGGTGELFF. CDR3 bases: TGTGCGAGCCAAAAAGACGGTAGCGGGGGCACCGGGGAGCTGTTTTTT.

V and J are TRBV28 and TRBJ1-2, with D perhaps TRBD1 (5 bases). The V gene's germline CDR1 is MDHEN and CDR2 SYDVKM. V was clipped by 2 bases and J by 7 bases, with 14 bases between them. This CDR3 has 14 residues. CDR3 protein: CASSLSGRGFGYTF. CDR3 DNA: TGTGCCAGCAGTTTAAGCGGCCGGGGGTTTGGCTACACCTTC.

The V call is TRBV18, the J call TRBJ2-7, with 11 nucleotides matching TRBD2. Trimming at V came to 0 bases and at J to 5 bases, leaving 3 bases not matched to a gene. The CDR3 runs to 15 residues. Germline lookup yields CDR1 KGHSH and CDR2 LQKENI. CDR3: CASSPPLAGGNEQYF. CDR3 nucleotides: TGTGCCAGCTCACCACCGCTAGCGGGAGGCAACGAGCAGTACTTC.

The gene calls are TRBV6-2 or TRBV6-3 and TRBJ2-1; D gene ambiguous. CDR1 and CDR2 from the germline V gene are MNHEY and SVGEGT. With 6 bases removed from V and 1 base from J, the gap between germline ends came to 13 bases. This CDR3 is built from 15 residues. The CDR3 nucleotides read TGTGCCAGCAGGAAGGGTGGTAGTTCCTACAATGAGCAGTTCTTC. Its protein product is CASRKGGSSYNEQFF.

The chain links TRBV2 to TRBJ1-5; 7 bases fit TRBD1. CDR1 SNHLY and CDR2 FYNNEI come from the germline V gene. The junction had 7 bases not matched to a gene; V was cut back by 7 bases and J by 4 bases. This CDR3 comprises 14 residues. Here the CDR3 DNA reads TGTGCCAGCACCAGGGACAGAGAGAATCAGCCCCAGCATTTT. The encoded protein is CASTRDRENQPQHF.

The chain employs TRBV4-2 and TRBJ1-1; weak D call: TRBD1 (6 bases). This CDR3 is built from 15 residues. The germline V gene encodes CDR1 LGHNA and CDR2 YNFKEQ. Trimming removed 0 bases at V and 4 bases at J, with 12 bases between. The CDR3 DNA follows: TGTGCCAGCAGCCAAGAGCAGGGGATATCCACTGAAGCTTTCTTT. This gives the protein CASSQEQGISTEAFF.

The chain combines TRBV3-1 with TRBJ1-1; 7 nucleotides match TRBD1. CDR1 LGHDT and CDR2 YNNKEL come from the germline V gene (reference sequence). This CDR3 region has 15 residues. Germline trimming cut 4 bases from V and 0 bases from J; bases unmatched to any gene: 5. CDR3: CASSPHRGLNTEAFF. The DNA for the CDR3 is TGTGCCAGCAGCCCACACAGGGGCCTGAACACTGAAGCTTTCTTT.

The chain combines TRBV27 with TRBJ2-6; D might be TRBD1 (6 bases). V gave up 5 bases and J gave up 2 bases, with 16 bases separating them. This CDR3 contains 17 residues. Germline loops: CDR1 MNHEY, CDR2 SMNVEV (reference sequence). The CDR3 is CASSRIQGGAGANVLTF. Written as DNA, the CDR3 is TGTGCCAGCAGTCGAATTCAAGGGGGTGCTGGGGCCAACGTCCTGACTTTC.

The genes are TRBV18 and TRBJ1-1; D uncertain. Trimming left V 3 bases short and J 3 bases short, with 8 bases between. This CDR3 is 13 amino acids long. From germline, CDR1 is KGHSH and CDR2 LQKENI. As DNA, the CDR3 is TGTGCCAGCTCACCTTTAGGGTACACTGAAGCTTTCTTT. Protein product: CASSPLGYTEAFF.

This clonotype was seen once. The rearrangement joins TRBV29-1 to TRBJ1-3; tentative D call: TRBD1 (6 bases). The germline V and J ends were trimmed by 6 bases and 0 bases, with 12 bases remaining between them. The germline V gene encodes CDR1 SQVTM and CDR2 ANQGSEA. The CDR3 sequence is 14 residues long. As DNA, the CDR3 is TGCAGCGTAGGACAGACCCTCTCTGGAAACACCATATATTTT. Protein product: CSVGQTLSGNTIYF. Complete variable domain (other parts from reference TRBV29-1 and TRBJ1-3): SAVISQKPSRDICQRGTSLTIQCQVDSQVTMMFWYRQQPGQSLTLIATANQGSEATYESGFVIDKFPISRPNLTFSTLTVSNMSPEDSSIYLCSVGQTLSGNTIYFGEGSWLTVV.

The genes are TRBV2 and TRBJ1-1; 7 bases map to TRBD1. This CDR3 is built from 12 residues. Per the germline V gene, CDR1 is SNHLY and CDR2 is FYNNEI. The CDR3 region is CVKGQANTEAFF. CDR3 nucleotide sequence: TGTGTAAAAGGACAGGCCAACACTGAAGCTTTCTTT.

The chain couples TRBV28 to TRBJ2-7; D is possibly TRBD1 (5 bases). V was pared by 10 bases and J by 1 base, with 14 bases between. Germline assignment: CDR1 MDHEN and CDR2 SYDVKM. The CDR3 consists of 13 residues. The CDR3 loop reads CATRPGWSYEQYF. The CDR3 nucleotides read TGTGCCACCCGGCCAGGGTGGTCCTACGAGCAGTACTTC.

This clonotype was observed once. The chain is built from TRBV7-2 and TRBJ2-3; D may correspond to TRBD1 or TRBD2 (6 bases each). V was clipped by 3 bases and J by 1 base, with 17 bases between them. The CDR3 is made up of 17 amino acids. The germline V gene encodes CDR1 SGHTA and CDR2 FQGNSA. CDR3 sequence: CASSFLGGLSGTDTQYF. CDR3 nucleotides: TGTGCCAGCAGCTTTCTCGGGGGCCTATCAGGCACAGATACGCAGTATTTT.

The chain combines TRBV6-5 with TRBJ2-3, with 7 bases matching TRBD2. The CDR3 extends over 14 amino acids. Germline CDR1 reads MNHEY; CDR2 reads SVGAGI. V shed 4 bases, J shed 2 bases, and the junction held 3 bases outside the gene matches. CDR3 protein: CASSSAGDTDTQYF. CDR3 nucleotide sequence: TGTGCCAGCAGTTCGGCGGGAGACACAGATACGCAGTATTTT.

The V and J genes are TRBV25-1 and TRBJ2-5; 9 nucleotides line up with TRBD1. The germline gives CDR1 MGHDK, CDR2 SYGVNS. The CDR3 extends over 16 amino acids. Trimming removed 2 bases from V and 1 base from J; junction bases left unmatched: 5. The CDR3 spells CASSEGTGKPQETQYF. CDR3 nucleotide sequence: TGTGCCAGCAGTGAAGGGACAGGGAAGCCCCAAGAGACCCAGTACTTC.

This clonotype was counted only a few times. The V call is TRBV6-1, the J call TRBJ2-5; the D call may be TRBD1 or TRBD2 (5 bases each). The CDR3 length is 13 residues. Per germline, CDR1 MNHNS and CDR2 SASEGT. Trimming took 1 base from V and 3 from J, leaving 6 bases between them. The CDR3 DNA sequence: TGTGCCAGCAGTGAAGGAGGGGAAGAGACCCAGTACTTC. It translates to CASSEGGEETQYF.

The chain is built from TRBV29-1 and TRBJ2-1; TRBD1 matches 8 bases. Per germline, CDR1 SQVTM and CDR2 ANQGSEA. J was trimmed by 7 bases and V by 3 bases; bases with no gene match: 11. The CDR3 runs to 15 residues. CDR3 sequence reads: CSVDRRGRGMNEQFF. The CDR3 region has the DNA TGCAGCGTTGATCGCAGGGGGCGAGGTATGAATGAGCAGTTCTTC.

This clonotype was detected once. The rearrangement links TRBV21-1 to TRBJ1-1; TRBD1 reflects the table's D call only, with no check against the DNA. TRBV21-1 is a recognized pseudogene. The CDR3 length is 16 residues. The CDR3 sequence: CASSYLLGGFNTEAFF. In DNA form, the CDR3 reads TGTGCCAGCAGCTACCTCCTTGGGGGTTTCAACACTGAAGCTTTCTTT.

CDR3 sequence (DNA): TGTGCCAGCAGTTTGGGACAGGTAAATCAGCCCCAGCATTTT. Its protein product is CASSLGQVNQPQHF. V is TRBV12-3 or TRBV12-4 and J is TRBJ1-5; 8 bases are shared with TRBD1. The CDR3 has 14 amino acids. Losses at the gene ends were 3 bases for V and 4 bases for J; bases not matched to a gene: 2.

J is TRBJ1-5 and V is TRBV12-3 or TRBV12-4; D gene uncertain. The CDR3 runs to 14 residues. Trimming cost V 6 bases and J 0 bases, with 9 bases left between them. Written as DNA, the CDR3 is TGTGCCAGCAGAAATGTCGGTAGCAATCAGCCCCAGCATTTT. Translated: CASRNVGSNQPQHF.

V usage is TRBV18 and J usage is TRBJ1-2, with 9 bases lining up with TRBD1. Germline-derived CDR1 and CDR2 are KGHSH and LQKENI. The V segment lost 0 bases and the J segment 7 bases; nucleotides outside the gene matches: 3. The CDR3 runs 14 residues. CDR3 nucleotides: TGTGCCAGCTCACCACCGGGACAGGGCTCTGGCTACACCTTC. Encoded protein: CASSPPGQGSGYTF.

The genes are TRBV3-1 and TRBJ1-3; D is unresolved. In germline, CDR1 is LGHDT, CDR2 YNNKEL (reference sequence). Trimming took off 4 bases at V and 0 bases at J, with 10 bases between the two ends. This CDR3 spans 15 amino acids. The CDR3 DNA reads TGTGCCAGCAGCCTCGAACGGATCTCTGGAAACACCATATATTTT. The encoded protein is CASSLERISGNTIYF.

The CDR3 coding sequence is TGCAGTGCTAAAAGCGCGACTAGCGGGAGAACAGATACGCAGTATTTT. It encodes CSAKSATSGRTDTQYF. J is TRBJ2-3 and V is TRBV20-1; 12 nucleotides align to TRBD2. Germline CDR1 DFQATT, CDR2 SNEGSKA (reference sequence). This CDR3 has 16 residues. J gave up 3 bases and V 4 bases, and 8 bases lay outside the gene matches.

The chain is built from TRBV3-1 and TRBJ2-7; either TRBD1 or TRBD2 may fit D (5 bases each). The CDR3 has 14 residues. The germline V gene has CDR1 LGHDT and CDR2 YNNKEL (reference sequence). Trimming took 4 bases from V and 5 from J, leaving 15 bases between them. CDR3 residues: CASSPVRGMDEQYF. The CDR3 coding sequence is TGTGCCAGCAGCCCGGTGAGGGGCATGGACGAGCAGTACTTC.